The 5 T cell receptor beta chains listed next were all sequenced from one sample in a study of shared clonotypes between healthy human individuals. Assay: immunoSEQ multiplex PCR; the TCRdb copy retains only in-frame clones and omits some. The sample yields a few million clones, around nine tenths seen once. The sequencing input was naive CD4+ T cells sorted from blood. Subset meaning: CD45RA+ positively selected. The receptors originated from a man aged 18 to 30 in good health.

This clone was seen more than once but under ten times. The rearrangement uses TRBV25-1 and TRBJ2-1; D is unresolved. The CDR3 loop spans 13 amino acids. Germline CDR1 reads MGHDK; CDR2 reads SYGVNS. V gave up 2 bases and J gave up 6 bases, with 8 bases separating them. This chain's CDR3 is CASSEPWSNEQFF. The CDR3 bases are TGTGCCAGCAGTGAACCTTGGAGCAATGAGCAGTTCTTC.

V and J are TRBV6-6 and TRBJ1-2, with D perhaps matching TRBD1 (5 bases). Trimming stripped 6 bases from V and 0 bases from J, with 14 bases between. CDR3 size: 15 residues. Per the germline V gene, CDR1 is MNHNY and CDR2 is SVGAGI (reference sequence). The CDR3 region has the DNA TGTGCCAGCAGCCAAGGGGTCTCGGCTAACTATGGCTACACCTTC. It codes for CASSQGVSANYGYTF.

The V and J genes are TRBV7-6 and TRBJ2-2; D not resolved. The length of the CDR3 is 16 residues. Germline CDR1 SGHVS, CDR2 FNYEAQ. V dropped 2 bases and J dropped 2 bases, with 12 bases sitting between them. Here the CDR3 reads CASSLKPTVNTGELFF. The CDR3 nucleotides are TGTGCCAGCAGCTTAAAACCAACCGTAAACACCGGGGAGCTGTTTTTT. The variable domain in full, with the rest retrieved from reference TRBV7-6 and TRBJ2-2, is GAGVSQSPRYKVTKRGQDVALRCDPISGHVSLYWYRQALGQGPEFLTYFNYEAQQDKSGLPNDRFSAERPEGSISTLTIQRTEQRDSAMYRCASSLKPTVNTGELFFGEGSRLTVL.

V gene TRBV6-5 combines with J gene TRBJ2-1; D not resolved. Germline CDR1 is MNHEY and CDR2 is SVGAGI. The V end was cut by 2 bases, the J end by 12 bases, with 8 bases between. The CDR3 length is 11 residues. The CDR3 region has the DNA TGTGCCAGCAGTTACGGACCTCGGCAGTTCTTC. Translation: CASSYGPRQFF.

The sample holds a few counts of this clone. This rearrangement joins TRBV19 to TRBJ1-6; D gene uncertain. This CDR3 is 15 amino acids long. Trimming removed 1 base at V and 4 bases at J, with 8 bases between. Germline V gene data show CDR1 as LNHDA and CDR2 as SQIVND (reference sequence). Here the CDR3 reads CASSIVPVYNSPLHF. In nucleotides, the CDR3 is TGTGCCAGTAGTATAGTTCCGGTTTATAATTCACCCCTCCACTTT. Supplemented by reference TRBV19 and TRBJ1-6, the full variable domain reads DGGITQSPKYLFRKEGQNVTLSCEQNLNHDAMYWYRQDPGQGLRLIYYSQIVNDFQKGDIAEGYSVSREKKESFPLTVTSAQKNPTAFYLCASSIVPVYNSPLHFGNGTRLTVT.